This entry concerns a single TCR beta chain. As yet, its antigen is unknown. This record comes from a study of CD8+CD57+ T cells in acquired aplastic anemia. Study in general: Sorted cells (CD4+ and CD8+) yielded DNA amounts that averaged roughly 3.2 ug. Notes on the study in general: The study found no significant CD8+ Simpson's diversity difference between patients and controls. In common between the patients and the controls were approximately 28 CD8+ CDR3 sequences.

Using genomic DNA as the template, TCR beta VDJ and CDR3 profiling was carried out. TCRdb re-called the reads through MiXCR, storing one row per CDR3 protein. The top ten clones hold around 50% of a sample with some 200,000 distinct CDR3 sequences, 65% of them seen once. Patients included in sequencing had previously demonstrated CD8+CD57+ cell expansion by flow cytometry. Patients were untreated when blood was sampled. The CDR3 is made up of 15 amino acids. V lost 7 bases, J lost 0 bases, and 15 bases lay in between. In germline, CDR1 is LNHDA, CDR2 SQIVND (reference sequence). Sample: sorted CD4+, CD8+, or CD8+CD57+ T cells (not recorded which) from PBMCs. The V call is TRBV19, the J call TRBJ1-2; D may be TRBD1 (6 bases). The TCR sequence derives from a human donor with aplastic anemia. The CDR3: CASTETGQANYGYTF. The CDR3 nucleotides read TGTGCCAGTACCGAGACAGGTCAAGCTAACTATGGCTACACCTTC.